This T cell receptor (beta chain) was sequenced for a study of early stage breast cancer tumors. Study background: Most invasive tumors, about 75% of the 16, were ER+/PR+/HER2-. Around 10-fold was the mean read coverage per sample. Seven to nine ER+/PR+/HER2- tumors were invasive ductal; a few were invasive lobular. Overall study results and limits: Commonly generated sequences made up most enriched TCRB sequences shared between patients.

A note on this clone: The antigen is not known.

With 1 base clipped from V and 1 base from J, the junction kept 5 bases outside the gene matches. Germline CDR1 SGHNT, CDR2 YYREEE (reference sequence). This CDR3 region has 17 residues. Assay used: immunoSEQ multiplex PCR; TCRdb lists only in-frame clones, some missing. The repertoire holds 9,500 to 11,000 clones, 70% to 80% seen once, with around 14% in the top ten. The source of this sequence is a person between 65 and 79 years old with breast cancer. V and J are TRBV5-4 and TRBJ2-6; TRBD1 matches at 7 bases. The sample comprised breast tumor tissue. CDR3 coding DNA: TGTGCCAGCAGCTTGAACAGGGGTGCGTCTGGGGCCAACGTCCTGACTTTC. This sequence encodes CASSLNRGASGANVLTF.